Listed below are T cell receptor beta chains from one sample, sequenced in a study of cytomegalovirus exposure and HLA in healthy donors. TCRdb's table, derived via immunoSEQ multiplex PCR, lists solely in-frame clones and lacks some. Counted here are 130,000 or so clones, over 70% occurring once; the ten biggest clones make up roughly 1.5%. Sequences were obtained from PBMCs. All receptors come from a woman aged 18-35 years in good health and CMV-seronegative. Each CDR3 is given with its conserved first and last residue. A D gene is named only where the DNA matches it firmly. The size field is filled for only some rows; it gives once, few, many or a size class.

J	D	size	V	CDR3	DNA
TRBJ2-3	TRBD2	few	TRBV4-2	CASSQDLASGTSTDTQYF	TGTGCCAGCAGCCAAGATTTGGCTAGCGGGACCTCCACAGATACGCAGTATTTT
TRBJ2-5	.	.	TRBV15	CATSPRGGGETQYF	TGTGCCACCAGCCCAAGGGGAGGGGGAGAGACCCAGTACTTC
TRBJ2-7	.	.	TRBV6-1	CASSEAWTVSYEQYF	TGTGCCAGCAGTGAAGCGTGGACAGTTTCCTACGAGCAGTACTTC
TRBJ1-3	.	once	TRBV30	CAWSRLGEGNTIYF	TGTGCCTGGAGTAGACTCGGGGAAGGAAACACCATATATTTT
TRBJ1-5	TRBD1	few	TRBV19	CASSISTGGYSNQPQHF	TGTGCCAGTAGTATCAGTACAGGGGGTTATAGCAATCAGCCCCAGCATTTT
TRBJ1-2	.	.	TRBV6-6	CASSDPPGIYGYTF	TGTGCCAGCAGTGACCCCCCGGGGATCTATGGCTACACCTTC
TRBJ2-1	.	.	TRBV5-1	CASSLTAGNYNEQFF	TGCGCCAGCTCCTTGACAGCGGGCAACTACAATGAGCAGTTCTTC
TRBJ1-1	TRBD1	.	TRBV30	CAWSLDRIKLNTEAFF	TGTGCCTGGAGTCTGGACAGGATCAAGCTGAACACTGAAGCTTTCTTT
TRBJ1-2	.	.	TRBV6-5	CASSSIGGENYGYTF	TGTGCCAGCAGTTCGATCGGGGGGGAGAACTATGGCTACACCTTC
TRBJ2-6	TRBD1	.	TRBV30	CACLRDSGFSGANVLTF	TGTGCCTGCCTCCGGGACAGCGGATTCTCTGGGGCCAACGTCCTGACTTTC
TRBJ2-1	TRBD2	.	TRBV5-1	CASRRTSDTYNEQFF	TGCGCCAGCAGACGGACTAGCGACACATACAATGAGCAGTTCTTC
TRBJ2-3	.	.	TRBV4-1	CASSPQPPGAGTDTQYF	TGCGCCAGCAGCCCTCAACCCCCAGGGGCTGGCACAGATACGCAGTATTTT
TRBJ2-7	TRBD2	.	TRBV7-9	CASSSGGLAAYEQYF	TGTGCCAGCAGCTCCGGGGGACTAGCGGCATACGAGCAGTACTTC
TRBJ1-2	.	.	TRBV10-2	CASRGDGYTF	TGCGCCAGCCGTGGAGATGGCTACACCTTC
TRBJ2-7	TRBD1	.	TRBV18	CASSPRQGTANEQYF	TGTGCCAGCTCACCGCGACAGGGCACCGCCAACGAGCAGTACTTC
TRBJ2-2	TRBD2	.	TRBV30	CAWSRREGGELFF	TGTGCCTGGAGTAGGCGGGAGGGGGGGGAGCTGTTTTTT